One and the same sample provided the 23 T cell receptor beta chains below, sequenced in a study of T cells after yellow fever vaccination. TCRdb re-derived calls from the 5' RACE reads in MiXCR, one entry per CDR3 protein. The profile shows fewer than 650,000 distinct CDR3 sequences, around a fifth of them singletons. The input for sequencing was PBMCs, taken about 21 days after the first yellow fever vaccination. Every receptor here comes from a man between 18 and 35 years old who received the YFV17D yellow fever vaccine.

This chain links TRBV5-1 with TRBJ2-5; D is undetermined. Trimming removed 4 bases from V and 2 bases from J, with 6 bases in between. The CDR3 runs 12 residues. Germline CDR1 reads SGHRS; CDR2 reads YFSETQ. The CDR3 sequence is CASSKGQETQYF. In nucleotides, the CDR3 is TGCGCCAGCAGCAAAGGGCAAGAGACCCAGTACTTC. The full variable domain, rest sourced from reference TRBV5-1 and TRBJ2-5, is KAGVTQTPRYLIKTRGQQVTLSCSPISGHRSVSWYQQTPGQGLQFLFEYFSETQRNKGNFPGRFSGRQFSNSRSEMNVSTLELGDSALYLCASSKGQETQYFGPGTRLLVL.

This clonotype was seen only a few times. The rearrangement links TRBV19 to TRBJ2-1; D may be TRBD1 (7 bases). This CDR3 spans 14 amino acids. From germline, CDR1 is LNHDA and CDR2 SQIVND (reference sequence). Trimming pared 4 bases from V and 10 bases from J, leaving 17 bases between. The CDR3 is CASSSGTAHIEQFF. The CDR3 DNA reads TGTGCCAGTAGTAGCGGGACAGCCCATATCGAGCAGTTCTTC.

This chain uses TRBV9 with TRBJ2-5; the D is unclear. Trimming stripped 0 bases from V and 7 bases from J, with 13 bases between. This CDR3 contains 14 residues. Germline CDR1 and CDR2: SGDLS and YYNGEE. The CDR3 DNA sequence: TGTGCCAGCAGCGTAGAAAGTGCTGTCGGGACCCAGTACTTC. Amino acid sequence: CASSVESAVGTQYF.

The chain employs TRBV7-3 and TRBJ1-6; TRBD1 agrees at 9 bases. V dropped 5 bases and J dropped 9; count of bases not matched to a gene: 5. In germline, CDR1 is SGHTA, CDR2 FQGTGA. There are 14 residues in the CDR3. CDR3 sequence: CASSTGQGSSPLHF. CDR3 coding DNA: TGTGCCAGCAGCACCGGACAGGGGAGTTCACCCCTCCACTTT.

The V call is TRBV5-3, the J call TRBJ2-7, with D maybe TRBD2 (6 bases). TRBV5-3 carries the ORF label, with uncertain function. With 8 bases removed from V and 6 bases from J, the gap between germline ends came to 18 bases. The CDR3 runs to 13 residues. CDR3 sequence: CASSPGVLGEQYF. The CDR3 nucleotides read TGTGCCAGCAGCCCGGGGGTCCTCGGCGAGCAGTACTTC.

The chain uses TRBV2 and TRBJ2-5, with 9 bases identical to TRBD2. The V segment lost 6 bases and the J segment 7 bases; nucleotides outside the gene matches: 12. CDR3 length equals 15 residues. The germline V gene has CDR1 SNHLY and CDR2 FYNNEI. This CDR3 reads CASRGLTSGSGTQYF. The CDR3 coding sequence is TGTGCCAGCAGGGGGCTGACTAGCGGTTCGGGGACCCAGTACTTC.

This clonotype was counted ten times or more. The chain joins TRBV6-5 to TRBJ2-7; the D gene is possibly TRBD1 (5 bases). CDR3 length equals 11 residues. V was cut by 10 bases and J by 5 bases, with 12 bases left in between. Germline lookup yields CDR1 MNHEY and CDR2 SVGAGI. The CDR3 coding sequence is TGTGCCACCGACAGTCACCACGAGCAGTACTTC. Amino acid sequence: CATDSHHEQYF.

The rearrangement uses TRBV25-1 and TRBJ1-5; TRBD1 matches 7 bases. The CDR3 has 16 amino acids. J was trimmed by 3 bases and V by 2 bases; bases with no gene match: 7. Germline CDR1 MGHDK, CDR2 SYGVNS. In DNA form, the CDR3 reads TGTGCCAGCAGTGAAATGGGCAGGGGGTTCAATCAGCCCCAGCATTTT. The encoded protein is CASSEMGRGFNQPQHF. The full variable domain, in which reference TRBV25-1 and TRBJ1-5 provide the parts outside the CDR3, is EADIYQTPRYLVIGTGKKITLECSQTMGHDKMYWYQQDPGMELHLIHYSYGVNSTEKGDLSSESTVSRIRTEHFPLTLESARPSHTSQYLCASSEMGRGFNQPQHFGDGTRLSIL.

This chain uses TRBV7-2 with TRBJ2-1; the D gene could be TRBD1 or TRBD2 (6 bases each). Germline V CDR1 and CDR2: SGHTA, FQGNSA. V lost 5 bases to trimming and J lost 8 bases, with 13 bases between them. The CDR3 consists of 13 residues. The CDR3 here is CASSEGGGDEQFF. The CDR3 nucleotides are TGTGCCAGCAGCGAGGGGGGTGGGGATGAGCAGTTCTTC.

This clonotype was seen a handful of times. The J gene is TRBJ2-2, the V gene TRBV2; TRBD1 agrees at 9 bases. Germline trimming cut 8 bases from V and 5 bases from J; bases unmatched to any gene: 9. The CDR3 consists of 15 residues. The germline gives CDR1 SNHLY, CDR2 FYNNEI. CDR3 amino acids: CASAFTGGRTGELFF. CDR3 DNA: TGTGCCAGCGCCTTTACAGGGGGCCGGACCGGGGAGCTGTTTTTT.

In its sample, this clonotype was seen a few times. The V and J genes are TRBV7-2 and TRBJ2-4; TRBD2 is a possible D gene (5 bases). Trimming pared 5 bases from V and 0 bases from J, leaving 17 bases between. The CDR3 length is 17 residues. Per the germline V gene, CDR1 is SGHTA and CDR2 is FQGNSA. DNA of the CDR3: TGTGCCAGCAGCCCTCCCCCTAGCAGCCTAGCCAAAAACATTCAGTACTTC. It codes for CASSPPPSSLAKNIQYF.

With regard to this clonotype: It is likely a read error, because the conserved phenylalanine at the end of the CDR3 is missing. V usage is TRBV12-3 or TRBV12-4 and J usage is TRBJ2-1, with 9 bases aligning to TRBD2. V trimming: 6 bases; J trimming: 7 bases; junction bases outside the gene matches: 10. This CDR3 has 15 amino acids. The CDR3, as DNA: TGTGCCAGCAGCTGGCGGGGCGGGGGGGCGAATGAGCAGTTCTCC. Translated, it gives CASSWRGGGANEQFS.

This clonotype was detected many times. V gene TRBV6-2 or TRBV6-3 combines with J gene TRBJ2-5; 9 bases agree with TRBD2. J lost 1 base, V lost 6 bases, and 6 bases had no gene match. The CDR3 is 15 amino acids. In germline, CDR1 is MNHEY, CDR2 SVGEGT. Here the CDR3 reads CASRRFSGSQETQYF. CDR3 DNA sequence: TGTGCCAGCAGACGATTTAGCGGGAGCCAAGAGACCCAGTACTTC.

The V gene is TRBV6-2 or TRBV6-3, the J gene TRBJ1-1; D ambiguous. This CDR3 has 13 residues. The germline V and J ends were trimmed by 5 bases and 5 bases, with 12 bases remaining between them. Germline assignment: CDR1 MNHEY and CDR2 SVGEGT. The CDR3 nucleotides read TGTGCCAGCAGTCCCGGGGTATGGACTGAAGCTTTCTTT. Translation: CASSPGVWTEAFF.

CDR3 residues: CASSQLVSHETEAFF. CDR3 DNA sequence: TGTGCCAGCAGCCAATTGGTAAGCCACGAAACTGAAGCTTTCTTT. The chain joins TRBV3-1 to TRBJ1-1; the D is unclear. V was trimmed by 2 bases and J by 5 bases, leaving 15 bases between them. Germline V CDR1 and CDR2: LGHDT, YNNKEL (reference sequence). The CDR3 spans 15 residues.

This chain joins TRBV30 and TRBJ1-1; TRBD1 is a possible D gene (5 bases). CDR1 and CDR2 from the germline V gene are GTSNPN and SVGIG (reference sequence). This CDR3 spans 13 amino acids. The V gene lost 0 bases and the J gene lost 5 bases, with 10 bases spanning the gap. The CDR3 reads CAWSVGAGTEAFF. CDR3 bases: TGTGCCTGGAGTGTAGGGGCGGGGACTGAAGCTTTCTTT.

The gene calls are TRBV20-1 and TRBJ1-3; the match to TRBD1 covers 7 bases. J gave up 3 bases and V 3 bases, and 5 bases lay outside the gene matches. CDR1 is DFQATT, CDR2 SNEGSKA, per germline (reference sequence). The CDR3 is made up of 14 amino acids. DNA of the CDR3: TGCAGTGCTAGCCAGGGGGGCGGTGGAAACACCATATATTTT. Its protein is CSASQGGGGNTIYF.

The chain carries TRBV4-1 and TRBJ2-5, with D unclear. This CDR3 contains 17 residues. Germline-derived CDR1 and CDR2 are MGHRA and YSYEKL. V lost 1 base and J 1 base, leaving 16 bases between the germline ends. The CDR3 spells CASSQGPFRQTQETQYF. CDR3 coding DNA: TGCGCCAGCAGCCAAGGGCCCTTTAGGCAGACCCAAGAGACCCAGTACTTC.

This clonotype was detected only a few times. The J gene is TRBJ2-5, the V gene TRBV5-5; no definite D call. V shed 5 bases and J shed 3 bases, with 8 bases lying between them. The CDR3 spans 12 residues. CDR1 and CDR2 from the germline V gene are SGHKS and YYEKEE (reference sequence). The CDR3 DNA reads TGTGCCAGCAGTCGCCCAAAAGAGACCCAGTACTTC. Its translation: CASSRPKETQYF.

The V gene is TRBV6-2 or TRBV6-3, the J gene TRBJ1-5; TRBD1 matches 10 bases. The germline gives CDR1 MNHEY, CDR2 SVGEGT. The CDR3 has 15 residues. J was trimmed by 4 bases and V by 7 bases; bases with no gene match: 7. In nucleotides, the CDR3 is TGTGCCAGCACCTCGACAGGGGGCTGGAATCAGCCCCAGCATTTT. Encoded protein: CASTSTGGWNQPQHF.

V usage is TRBV27 and J usage is TRBJ2-2; no firm D call. The V gene's germline CDR1 is MNHEY and CDR2 SMNVEV (reference sequence). This CDR3 is built from 13 residues. Trimming cost V 3 bases and J 6 bases, with 8 bases left between them. CDR3 in amino acids: CASSFRAPGELFF. CDR3 in DNA: TGTGCCAGCAGTTTCCGTGCCCCCGGGGAGCTGTTTTTT.

This chain uses TRBV6-5 with TRBJ1-3, with a tentative D call TRBD1 (6 bases). Looked up from germline, CDR1 is MNHEY and CDR2 is SVGAGI. This CDR3 has 14 residues. The V end was cut by 4 bases, the J end by 4 bases, with 11 bases between. The CDR3 coding sequence is TGTGCCAGCAGTTCACCGACAGGCGGAAACACCATATATTTT. Residues: CASSSPTGGNTIYF.

The chain has TRBV7-3 and TRBJ1-6; TRBD1 matches 7 bases. V trimming: 4 bases; J trimming: 7 bases; junction bases outside the gene matches: 4. The CDR3 is made up of 14 amino acids. CDR1 is SGHTA and CDR2 is FQGTGA in the germline V gene. The CDR3 loop is CASSSTGSNSPLHF. The CDR3 nucleotides are TGTGCCAGCAGCTCGACAGGGTCCAATTCACCCCTCCACTTT. Using reference TRBV7-3 and TRBJ1-6 for the parts outside the CDR3, the full variable domain is GAGVSQTPSNKVTEKGKYVELRCDPISGHTALYWYRQSLGQGPEFLIYFQGTGAADDSGLPNDRFFAVRPEGSVSTLKIQRTERGDSAVYLCASSSTGSNSPLHFGNGTRLTVT.